Following are 32 T cell receptor beta chains from one sample sequenced in a study of CXCR3-negative and CXCR3-positive naive CD8 T cells. Study-level points and caveats: Naive cells positive for CXCR3 carried more hydrophobic TRB CDR3s than CXCR3-negative ones.

Via 5' RACE with UMI labels, TRB cDNA libraries were prepared. Using the 5' RACE reads, TCRdb records one entry per CDR3 protein without DNA. The listing contains about 150,000 distinct CDR3 sequences. Antigen specificity for these receptors is unknown. Sequencing input: naive CXCR3+ CD8+ T cells from blood. The sample's subset: CD45RO-CCR7+CD27+CD95- naive CD8+ T cells expressing CXCR3 (TNR3+). The receptors come from a human donor in good health. Some clones in this sample may be carry-over from other donors' samples.

The chain recombines TRBV14 with TRBJ2-1. This CDR3 is built from 13 residues. The germline gives CDR1 SGHDN, CDR2 FVKESK. CDR3 sequence reads: CASSQGGHNEQFF.

The chain has TRBV29-1 and TRBJ1-1; the D gene TCRdb calls, TRBD1, cannot be checked with no DNA. This CDR3 spans 17 amino acids. CDR1 is SQVTM and CDR2 is ANQGSEA in the germline V gene. The CDR3 is CSVEDLSGGEGSAEAFF.

The chain links TRBV20-1 to TRBJ2-4. CDR1 DFQATT and CDR2 SNEGSKA come from the germline V gene (reference sequence). This CDR3 region has 14 residues. CDR3 region: CSARDEDRKNIQYF.

V usage is TRBV29-1 and J usage is TRBJ2-3; TCRdb returns TRBD1, unconfirmable since there is no DNA. The length of the CDR3 is 13 residues. CDR1 and CDR2 (germline): SQVTM, ANQGSEA. The CDR3 sequence is CSVEGAGSDTQYF.

V usage is TRBV29-1 and J usage is TRBJ1-2. This CDR3 region has 12 residues. CDR1 and CDR2 (germline): SQVTM, ANQGSEA. The CDR3 loop is CSVLTPNYGYTF.

This chain links TRBV9 with TRBJ1-1; TCRdb outputs TRBD1, but without DNA this stays unchecked. Germline CDR1 is SGDLS and CDR2 is YYNGEE. The CDR3 consists of 16 residues. The CDR3 here is CASSPGAAFLGTEAFF.

This chain uses TRBV5-5 with TRBJ2-1; the D call of TRBD2 rests on TCRdb alone, since no DNA is present to check it. CDR1 and CDR2 (germline): SGHKS, YYEKEE (reference sequence). The CDR3 totals 15 residues. CDR3: CASSFTRLAMDERFF.

The chain is built from TRBV2 and TRBJ2-7; as DNA is missing, the TRBD2 call by TCRdb cannot be tested. The germline CDR1 and CDR2 sequences are SNHLY and FYNNEI. This CDR3 contains 14 residues. CDR3 in amino acids: CASSEGPRSYEKYF. Full variable domain (rest looked up from reference TRBV2 and TRBJ2-7): EPEVTQTPSHQVTQMGQEVILRCVPISNHLYFYWYRQILGQKVEFLVSFYNNEISEKSEIFDDQFSVERPDGSNFTLKIRSTKLEDSAMYFCASSEGPRSYEKYFGPGTRLTVT.

The gene calls are TRBV7-9 and TRBJ2-2. The germline V gene encodes CDR1 SEHNR and CDR2 FQNEAQ (reference sequence). The CDR3 extends over 14 amino acids. CDR3 amino acids: CASSSQDNTGELFF.

The V call is TRBV6-5, the J call TRBJ2-3; TCRdb outputs TRBD2, but without DNA this stays unchecked. The V gene's germline CDR1 is MNHEY and CDR2 SVGAGI. CDR3 size: 17 residues. The CDR3 here is CASSWSSGGPSTDTQYF.

The chain couples TRBV7-9 to TRBJ2-3; TCRdb's D call, TRBD1, is unchecked because there is no DNA. This CDR3 region has 18 residues. CDR1 and CDR2 (germline): SEHNR, FQNEAQ (reference sequence). This CDR3 is CASSSTQGRGALTDTQYF.

The genes are TRBV12-3 or TRBV12-4 and TRBJ2-4; absent DNA, TCRdb's TRBD2 call cannot be checked. This CDR3 is built from 16 residues. The CDR3 loop reads CASSLMRASAKNIQYF.

This chain connects TRBV12-3 or TRBV12-4 to TRBJ1-5; the TRBD1 assignment by TCRdb is unverifiable without DNA. The CDR3 runs 15 residues. This CDR3 reads CASGTGALGNQPQHF.

This chain uses TRBV7-9 with TRBJ1-1; TCRdb indicates TRBD1, and absent DNA this call remains unverified. The CDR3 contains 15 residues. Germline CDR1 reads SEHNR; CDR2 reads FQNEAQ (reference sequence). The CDR3 spells CASSKPDRGSIEAFF.

The chain carries TRBV14 and TRBJ2-3; TCRdb outputs TRBD2, but without DNA this stays unchecked. This CDR3 comprises 14 residues. CDR1 and CDR2 from the germline V gene are SGHDN and FVKESK. The CDR3 reads CASSRGHLTDTQYF.

The V and J genes are TRBV5-1 and TRBJ2-7; the TRBD2 assignment by TCRdb is unverifiable without DNA. CDR1 and CDR2 (germline): SGHRS, YFSETQ. CDR3 size: 14 residues. CDR3 loop: CASSGGWLSDEQYF.

The V gene is TRBV19, the J gene TRBJ2-1; there is no DNA to check the TCRdb D call of TRBD1. The length of the CDR3 is 13 residues. The germline gives CDR1 LNHDA, CDR2 SQIVND (reference sequence). The chain's CDR3 is CASSIIGTNEQFF.

The chain links TRBV7-2 to TRBJ1-5; the D gene TCRdb calls, TRBD1, cannot be checked with no DNA. This CDR3 region has 15 residues. Germline CDR1 SGHTA, CDR2 FQGNSA. CDR3: CASSLNRALNQPQHF.

The chain combines TRBV9 with TRBJ1-2. Germline values: CDR1 SGDLS, CDR2 YYNGEE. This CDR3 is 14 amino acids long. The CDR3 loop is CASSASGYGGGYTF.

This chain joins TRBV7-6 and TRBJ1-1. The length of the CDR3 is 14 residues. CDR1 SGHVS and CDR2 FNYEAQ come from the germline V gene. Here the CDR3 reads CASSLVAGRTEAFF.

The chain recombines TRBV7-9 with TRBJ2-2. CDR3 size: 13 residues. From germline, CDR1 is SEHNR and CDR2 FQNEAQ (reference sequence). The CDR3 here is CARTSGESRELFF.

The chain recombines TRBV11-1 with TRBJ2-7. Germline V lookup: CDR1 SGHAT, CDR2 FQDESV (reference sequence). The CDR3 is 14 residues long. CDR3 protein: CASSESDHTYEQYF.

The J gene is TRBJ2-7, the V gene TRBV15; as DNA is missing, the TRBD1 call by TCRdb cannot be tested. The CDR3 sequence is 15 residues long. Germline loops: CDR1 LNHNV, CDR2 YYDKDF (reference sequence). The CDR3 is CATSQELGPLYEQYF.

Here the CDR3 reads CSVEAHHRTRLPEQFF. This chain connects TRBV29-1 to TRBJ2-1; lacking DNA, the TRBD2 call made by TCRdb goes unchecked. Germline V gives CDR1 SQVTM, CDR2 ANQGSEA. There are 16 residues in the CDR3.

V usage is TRBV2 and J usage is TRBJ2-1; TCRdb selects TRBD2, and the lack of DNA leaves this call unchecked. Germline V CDR1 and CDR2: SNHLY, FYNNEI. The CDR3 is made up of 16 amino acids. CDR3 protein: CASSEGLAGTTTEQFF.

The J gene is TRBJ1-1, the V gene TRBV5-1; the D call from TCRdb, TRBD1, cannot be confirmed without DNA. Germline CDR1 reads SGHRS; CDR2 reads YFSETQ. This CDR3 has 15 residues. The CDR3 region is CASSWGTGSTDEAFF.

The chain recombines TRBV7-9 with TRBJ1-1; the TRBD1 assignment by TCRdb is unverifiable without DNA. The CDR3 runs 16 residues. Germline V gene lookup returns CDR1 SEHNR and CDR2 FQNEAQ (reference sequence). CDR3 in amino acids: CASSSLSGTGGTEAFF.

The rearrangement links TRBV27 to TRBJ2-7; lacking DNA, the TRBD1 call made by TCRdb goes unchecked. Germline values: CDR1 MNHEY, CDR2 SMNVEV (reference sequence). CDR3 size: 13 residues. The CDR3 sequence: CASSLGHHYEQYF.

The chain joins TRBV11-1 to TRBJ2-3. CDR1 and CDR2 from the germline V gene are SGHAT and FQDESV (reference sequence). The CDR3 has 13 residues. The CDR3 spells CAGSLEGLDTQYF.

The chain joins TRBV28 to TRBJ2-7; checking the TCRdb D call of TRBD2 is not possible without DNA. CDR3 length: 15 amino acids. The germline V gene encodes CDR1 MDHEN and CDR2 SYDVKM. The CDR3 protein is CASSRMTSLHPEQYF.

This chain connects TRBV7-8 to TRBJ1-2; TCRdb proposes TRBD1, but this gene call is untestable without DNA. The germline V gene encodes CDR1 SGHVS and CDR2 FQNEAQ. This CDR3 is 14 amino acids long. CDR3 amino acids: CASSSDRGNDGYTF.

The rearrangement links TRBV10-3 to TRBJ1-1. CDR3 length: 17 residues. CDR1 and CDR2 from the germline V gene are ENHRY and SYGVKD. The CDR3 spells CAISEFDRADTRTEAFF.